One sample yielded the 30 T cell receptor beta chains listed below, sequenced in a study of cytomegalovirus exposure and HLA in healthy donors (TCRdb year 2017). Preparation of the library involved the immunoSEQ multiplex PCR assay. The multiplex PCR relied on a mix of 60 forward primers for TCR Vbeta segments and 13 reverse primers for TCR Jbeta segments. Imported from immuneACCESS, the table was reduced by TCRdb to in-frame sequences with V and J called. These copies leave out some clones; in studies compared against another copy, an unresolved V gene accounts for under half, and the cause of the remainder is not known. The sample data list 100,000 to 150,000 clones, and over 60% of these were observed just once. 1.9% of the sample is held by the ten biggest clonotypes. The sequenced sample was PBMCs. These receptors were collected from a man between 50 and 59 years old in good health and CMV-seronegative.

This sequence joins TRBV4-1 and TRBJ2-1; 9 nucleotides agree with TRBD2. The CDR3 is 16 residues long. CDR1 MGHRA and CDR2 YSYEKL come from the germline V gene. With 0 bases clipped from V and 9 bases from J, the junction kept 9 bases outside the gene matches. The CDR3 DNA sequence: TGCGCCAGCAGCCAAGAACTGGCGGGGGGGCTTTCTGAGCAGTTCTTC. The encoded protein is CASSQELAGGLSEQFF.

The rearrangement joins TRBV28 to TRBJ1-2; no reliable D call. V lost 6 bases, J lost 8 bases, and 19 bases lay in between. This CDR3 has 14 residues. The germline gives CDR1 MDHEN, CDR2 SYDVKM. CDR3 sequence: CASSSNNRQDGYTF. The DNA of the CDR3 is TGTGCCAGCAGCTCAAATAATCGACAAGACGGCTACACCTTC.

The V gene is TRBV4-3, the J gene TRBJ1-2, with D possibly TRBD1 on 5 matching bases. In germline, CDR1 is LGHNA, CDR2 YSLEER. The V and J ends lost 4 bases and 0 bases respectively, with 15 bases between them. The length of the CDR3 is 16 residues. The CDR3 bases are TGCGCCAGCAGCCTGGGGGGACGTTTAGCTAACTATGGCTACACCTTC. Its protein is CASSLGGRLANYGYTF.

This clone showed up just once. This chain connects TRBV11-2 to TRBJ1-4; TRBD1 matches at 7 bases. The CDR3 is made up of 14 amino acids. CDR1 and CDR2 from the germline V gene are SGHAT and FQNNGV. Trimming at V came to 4 bases and at J to 8 bases, leaving 7 bases not matched to a gene. The CDR3 spells CASSSDRVGEKLFF. DNA for the CDR3: TGTGCCAGCAGCTCCGACAGGGTAGGAGAAAAACTGTTTTTT. Drawing the rest from reference TRBV11-2 and TRBJ1-4, the complete variable domain is EAGVAQSPRYKIIEKRQSVAFWCNPISGHATLYWYQQILGQGPKLLIQFQNNGVVDDSQLPKDRFSAERLKGVDSTLKIQPAKLEDSAVYLCASSSDRVGEKLFFGSGTQLSVL.

The chain couples TRBV25-1 to TRBJ1-6, with D possibly being TRBD1 (6 bases). From germline, CDR1 is MGHDK and CDR2 SYGVNS. The germline V and J ends were trimmed by 3 bases and 7 bases, with 10 bases remaining between them. There are 14 residues in the CDR3. CDR3 in amino acids: CASSDPDRNSPLHF. As DNA, the CDR3 is TGTGCCAGCAGTGACCCGGACAGAAATTCACCCCTCCACTTT.

The chain combines TRBV2 with TRBJ2-3; 11 nucleotides align to TRBD2. Trimming at V came to 9 bases and at J to 1 base, leaving 6 bases not matched to a gene. The CDR3 has 15 amino acids. Germline loops: CDR1 SNHLY, CDR2 FYNNEI. CDR3 in DNA: TGTGCCAGGAATAGCGGGGGGGGTCGCACAGATACGCAGTATTTT. This sequence encodes CARNSGGGRTDTQYF.

The chain recombines TRBV7-9 with TRBJ2-7; D perhaps matches TRBD1 (6 bases). The V end lost 5 bases, the J end lost 0 bases, and 11 bases lay between the germline ends. This CDR3 has 14 residues. Germline CDR1 SEHNR, CDR2 FQNEAQ (reference sequence). The CDR3 DNA reads as TGTGCCAGCAGCCCGCAGACAGGCTCCTACGAGCAGTACTTC. It encodes CASSPQTGSYEQYF.

The V and J genes are TRBV6-6 and TRBJ1-3, with 7 bases lining up with TRBD1. The CDR3 has 14 residues. J gave up 2 bases and V 8 bases, and 6 bases lay outside the gene matches. CDR1 MNHNY and CDR2 SVGAGI come from the germline V gene (reference sequence). CDR3 DNA sequence: TGTGCCAGCGGAGCGACAGGGACTGGAAACACCATATATTTT. It specifies CASGATGTGNTIYF.

This clone was found a few times. The gene calls are TRBV4-1 and TRBJ1-2; 8 bases match TRBD1. The CDR3 covers 16 residues. The J segment lost 4 bases and the V segment lost 0 bases, leaving 7 bases of the junction unmatched. Per germline, CDR1 MGHRA and CDR2 YSYEKL. For the CDR3, the DNA is TGCGCCAGCAGCCAAGACGAGGGGACAGGCCCCTATGGCTACACCTTC. This codes for CASSQDEGTGPYGYTF.

In its sample, this clone was seen once. V and J are TRBV6-5 and TRBJ2-3, with TRBD2 matching over 7 bases. J was trimmed by 9 bases and V by 0 bases; bases with no gene match: 3. CDR1 is MNHEY and CDR2 is SVGAGI in the germline V gene. The CDR3 spans 13 residues. This CDR3 reads CASSYSGGSTQYF. The CDR3 DNA is TGTGCCAGCAGTTACTCGGGGGGGAGCACGCAGTATTTT.

The chain couples TRBV15 to TRBJ2-7, with D uncertain. The CDR3 consists of 12 residues. V was pared by 3 bases and J by 4 bases, with 7 bases between. CDR1 is LNHNV and CDR2 is YYDKDF in the germline V gene (reference sequence). CDR3 DNA: TGTGCCACCAGCAGTCCTAAGTACGAGCAGTACTTC. Translating it yields CATSSPKYEQYF.

The sample holds one count of this clone. V usage is TRBV7-9 and J usage is TRBJ2-7, with D possibly TRBD1 on 7 matching bases. V was shortened by 5 bases and J by 0 bases, with 20 bases between the two germline ends. The CDR3 is 17 amino acids. Germline-derived CDR1 and CDR2 are SEHNR and FQNEAQ (reference sequence). CDR3 region: CASSVYAGTESSYEQYF. CDR3 nucleotide sequence: TGTGCCAGCAGCGTCTACGCGGGGACAGAGAGCTCCTACGAGCAGTACTTC. The full variable domain, rest sourced from reference TRBV7-9 and TRBJ2-7, is DTGVSQNPRHKITKRGQNVTFRCDPISEHNRLYWYRQTLGQGPEFLTYFQNEAQLEKSRLLSDRFSAERPKGSFSTLEIQRTEQGDSAMYLCASSVYAGTESSYEQYFGPGTRLTVT.

CDR3 protein: CASRMPYSNTEAFF. In DNA, the CDR3 is TGCGCCAGCCGCATGCCCTATTCGAACACTGAAGCTTTCTTT. The V and J genes are TRBV5-1 and TRBJ1-1; D remains unclear. V dropped 7 bases and J dropped 1 base, with 14 bases sitting between them. Germline lookup yields CDR1 SGHRS and CDR2 YFSETQ. The CDR3 is 14 amino acids.

The rearrangement joins TRBV9 to TRBJ2-2; D perhaps matches TRBD2 (6 bases). The germline gives CDR1 SGDLS, CDR2 YYNGEE. There are 14 residues in the CDR3. Trimming removed 5 bases at V and 7 bases at J, with 15 bases between. Here the CDR3 reads CASSGGLGSGELFF. CDR3 in DNA: TGTGCCAGCAGTGGGGGTCTCGGGAGCGGGGAGCTGTTTTTT.

DNA of the CDR3: TGTGCCAGCAGGGCGACAGGGGTCCATGGCTACACCTTC. It codes for CASRATGVHGYTF. The rearrangement links TRBV28 to TRBJ1-2; 8 bases match TRBD1. V shed 6 bases and J 6 bases; nucleotides not matched to a gene: 6. Germline loops: CDR1 MDHEN, CDR2 SYDVKM. This CDR3 spans 13 amino acids.

This chain connects TRBV28 to TRBJ2-2; D gene ambiguous. Trimming removed 3 bases at V and 2 bases at J, with 7 bases between. This CDR3 is 14 amino acids long. The V gene's germline CDR1 is MDHEN and CDR2 SYDVKM. Here the CDR3 DNA reads TGTGCCAGCAGTTTTACAGATAACACCGGGGAGCTGTTTTTT. Translating it yields CASSFTDNTGELFF.

The V and J genes are TRBV7-8 and TRBJ2-7; 11 bases fit TRBD1. V was clipped by 7 bases and J by 3 bases; unmatched bases: 8. The CDR3 has 15 amino acids. From germline, CDR1 is SGHVS and CDR2 FQNEAQ. CDR3 DNA sequence: TGTGCCAGCACCCAATTGGGGACAGGGGGCTACGAGCAGTACTTC. Translated: CASTQLGTGGYEQYF. The complete variable domain, with remaining parts taken from reference TRBV7-8 and TRBJ2-7, reads GAGVSQSPRYKVAKRGQDVALRCDPISGHVSLFWYQQALGQGPEFLTYFQNEAQLDKSGLPSDRFFAERPEGSVSTLKIQRTQQEDSAVYLCASTQLGTGGYEQYFGPGTRLTVT.

This clone has only a few counts. The J gene is TRBJ2-1, the V gene TRBV5-7; 9 nucleotides align to TRBD1. TRBV5-7 falls under the ORF class, with uncertain function. Trimming took 3 bases from V and 3 from J; bases not matched to a gene: 4. This CDR3 has 15 residues. CDR3 sequence: CASSSPGQGYNEQFF. CDR3 DNA: TGTGCCAGCAGCTCGCCGGGACAGGGCTACAATGAGCAGTTCTTC.

This chain connects TRBV5-1 to TRBJ1-2; no clear D. The CDR3 totals 15 residues. Germline assignment: CDR1 SGHRS and CDR2 YFSETQ. Trimming removed 0 bases from V and 3 bases from J, with 12 bases in between. The CDR3 protein is CASSLEARWYYGYTF. Here the CDR3 DNA reads TGCGCCAGCAGCTTGGAAGCCAGGTGGTACTATGGCTACACCTTC.

The chain couples TRBV19 to TRBJ1-6; maybe TRBD1 (6 bases). Germline V gene sequence: CDR1 LNHDA, CDR2 SQIVND (reference sequence). Trimming took 7 bases from V and 9 from J, leaving 10 bases between them. The CDR3 is made up of 12 amino acids. The CDR3 sequence is CASKGGISPLHF. DNA of the CDR3: TGTGCCAGTAAAGGGGGAATTTCACCCCTCCACTTT.

This clone has more than one count but fewer than ten. V and J are TRBV6-1 and TRBJ2-1, with 7 bases identical to TRBD2. With V trimmed by 10 bases and J by 5 bases, 11 bases remained unmatched. Germline V lookup: CDR1 MNHNS, CDR2 SASEGT. The CDR3 is 14 residues long. The CDR3 DNA is TGTGCCACACTTCCGGGAGGCCCCCACAATGAGCAGTTCTTC. It is translated as CATLPGGPHNEQFF.

The count of this clone is one. The rearrangement uses TRBV2 and TRBJ2-5, with 10 bases aligning to TRBD2. Per germline, CDR1 SNHLY and CDR2 FYNNEI. The CDR3 is 15 residues long. The trim removed 6 bases at V and 1 base at J, leaving 5 bases unmatched. CDR3 amino acids: CASSRTSGFQETQYF. The CDR3 region has the DNA TGTGCCAGCAGCAGGACTAGCGGATTCCAAGAGACCCAGTACTTC.

This clone was detected only a few times. CDR3 region: CASSTRVGGLGNIQYF. In DNA, the CDR3 is TGTGCCAGCAGCACCAGGGTAGGAGGGTTGGGGAACATTCAGTACTTC. This chain links TRBV11-2 with TRBJ2-4; D may be TRBD2 (6 bases). The germline V gene encodes CDR1 SGHAT and CDR2 FQNNGV. There are 16 residues in the CDR3. The ends were cut back, 5 bases at V and 7 bases at J, with 21 bases in the middle.

The chain carries TRBV19 and TRBJ1-2; the match to TRBD1 covers 10 bases. V lost 5 bases and J lost 7; bases outside the gene matches: 7. Germline V CDR1 and CDR2: LNHDA, SQIVND (reference sequence). The CDR3 runs to 14 residues. CDR3: CASSEGQGIGGYTF. In nucleotides, the CDR3 is TGTGCCAGTAGTGAGGGACAGGGGATCGGTGGCTACACCTTC.

This clone appeared a few times. This sequence joins TRBV11-2 and TRBJ1-1, with a possible D match to TRBD1 (5 bases). The CDR3 extends over 13 amino acids. The V gene's germline CDR1 is SGHAT and CDR2 FQNNGV. The V gene lost 0 bases and the J gene lost 8 bases, with 10 bases spanning the gap. The chain's CDR3 is CASSLDRRGEAFF. The CDR3 DNA follows: TGTGCCAGCAGCTTAGACAGGCGGGGCGAAGCTTTCTTT.

This chain uses TRBV5-1 with TRBJ1-1; 7 nucleotides align to TRBD1. CDR3 size: 15 residues. V dropped 5 bases and J dropped 2; count of bases not matched to a gene: 9. In germline, CDR1 is SGHRS, CDR2 YFSETQ. Written as DNA, the CDR3 is TGCGCCAGCAGACCGCCTGGGACAGATAACACTGAAGCTTTCTTT. Its protein product is CASRPPGTDNTEAFF.

The chain carries TRBV6-1 and TRBJ1-4; D is undetermined. This CDR3 region has 13 residues. Germline V gene lookup returns CDR1 MNHNS and CDR2 SASEGT. V lost 5 bases and J lost 5, with 9 bases in between. The CDR3 spells CASSYRENEKLFF. DNA of the CDR3: TGTGCCAGCAGTTATCGGGAGAATGAAAAACTGTTTTTT.

This chain uses TRBV27 with TRBJ1-1, with 7 bases identical to TRBD1. J lost 3 bases, V lost 2 bases, and 3 bases had no gene match. CDR3 size: 14 residues. The germline CDR1 and CDR2 sequences are MNHEY and SMNVEV (reference sequence). CDR3 DNA sequence: TGTGCCAGCAGTTTAAACAGGGGTGACACTGAAGCTTTCTTT. Amino acid sequence: CASSLNRGDTEAFF.

This chain links TRBV9 with TRBJ2-7; 7 nucleotides line up with TRBD2. Germline assignment: CDR1 SGDLS and CDR2 YYNGEE. This CDR3 is built from 14 residues. V was pared by 3 bases and J by 5 bases, with 8 bases of the junction left unmatched. CDR3 sequence: CASSEGGWSHEQYF. The CDR3 nucleotides are TGTGCCAGCAGCGAGGGAGGGTGGTCCCACGAGCAGTACTTC.

The CDR3 sequence is CASSFMGRVTSYNSPLHF. CDR3 nucleotides: TGTGCCAGCAGTTTCATGGGCAGGGTGACCTCCTATAATTCACCCCTCCACTTT. The chain uses TRBV27 and TRBJ1-6; D might be TRBD1 (5 bases). The CDR3 is 18 amino acids. The germline V gene encodes CDR1 MNHEY and CDR2 SMNVEV (reference sequence). V was clipped by 3 bases and J by 0 bases, with 15 bases between them.